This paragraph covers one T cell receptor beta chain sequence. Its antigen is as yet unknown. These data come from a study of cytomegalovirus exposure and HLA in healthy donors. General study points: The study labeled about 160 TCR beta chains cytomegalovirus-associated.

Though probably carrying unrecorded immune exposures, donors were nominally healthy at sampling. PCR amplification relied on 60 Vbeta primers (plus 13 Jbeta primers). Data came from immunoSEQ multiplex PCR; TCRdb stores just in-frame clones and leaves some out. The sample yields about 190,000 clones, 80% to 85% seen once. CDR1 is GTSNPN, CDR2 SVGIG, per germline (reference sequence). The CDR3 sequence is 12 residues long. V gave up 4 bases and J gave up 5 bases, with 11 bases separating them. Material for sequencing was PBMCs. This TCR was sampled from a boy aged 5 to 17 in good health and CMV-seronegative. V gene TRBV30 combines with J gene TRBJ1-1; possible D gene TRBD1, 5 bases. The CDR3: CAWNGGGTEAFF. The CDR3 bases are TGTGCCTGGAATGGGGGGGGTACTGAAGCTTTCTTT.